The next 28 T cell receptor delta chains were all read from a single sample in a study of gamma-delta T cells after stem cell transplantation. TCRdb re-called clones from the RT-PCR reads using CATT. The repertoire consists of about 2,800 delta-chain clones, with 4% to 6% occurring once and the leading ten covering roughly an eighth. Sequencing was done on a sample of gamma-delta T cells. These receptors were obtained from a human donor. It is not recorded whose cells these are; they may come from a transplant donor.

About this clone itself: This likely traces to a read error, being one base from a far larger clone. This chain connects TRDV2 to TRDJ3; D gene unclear. Between the trimmed V and J ends, which lost 1 base and 2 bases, there was a span of 11 bases. The CDR3 sequence is 17 residues long. Germline V gives CDR1 GEAIGNYY, CDR2 EKD. In DNA form, the CDR3 reads TGTGCCTGTGACACTATGATGCCCGCCTGGGACACCCGACAGATGTTTTTC. Translated: CACDTMMPAWDTRQMFF.

Note on this clone: The TCRdb protein, from a much larger clone, departs from this DNA's translation at residue 16, likely by read error; the protein shown derives from the DNA. The V gene is TRDV2, the J gene TRDJ1; a possible D gene is TRDD3 (6 bases). Germline V gene lookup returns CDR1 GEAIGNYY and CDR2 EKD. The CDR3 is 19 amino acids. The CDR3 bases are TGTGCCTGTGACACCGTCAGGGGGACCCAGGCTCCAGACACCGATAGACTCATCTTT. It specifies CACDTVRGTQAPDTDRLIF.

This clone was counted only a few times. It may be a read error: a sequence one base away is much more abundant. The V and J genes are TRDV2 and TRDJ2; TRDD3 might be the D (6 bases). The CDR3 has 18 residues. Deletions cut 3 bases from V and 0 bases from J, with 19 bases between. Germline CDR1 and CDR2: GEAIGNYY and EKD. The CDR3 spells CACDQVLRDKALTAQLFF. For the CDR3, the DNA is TGTGCCTGTGACCAAGTACTGAGGGATAAAGCTTTGACAGCACAACTCTTCTTT.

By frequency in the sample, this clone is large. The chain couples TRDV2 to TRDJ1, with 7 bases identical to TRDD3. Germline trimming cut 1 base from V and 0 bases from J; bases unmatched to any gene: 10. The CDR3 totals 17 residues. The germline CDR1 and CDR2 sequences are GEAIGNYY and EKD. CDR3 loop: CACDTIQLGTYTDKLIF. In DNA, the CDR3 is TGTGCCTGTGACACGATCCAACTGGGGACGTACACCGATAAACTCATCTTT.

By share of the sample, this clone is medium-sized. It may be a read error: a sequence one base away is much more abundant. The chain is built from TRDV2 and TRDJ1, with 8 bases fitting TRDD3. CDR3 length equals 14 residues. Trimming removed 2 bases from V and 4 bases from J; junction bases left unmatched: 5. Germline CDR1 is GEAIGNYY and CDR2 is EKD. The CDR3 loop reads CACDILGAHDKLIF. CDR3 nucleotides: TGTGCCTGTGACATACTGGGGGCTCACGATAAACTCATCTTT.

In this sample, this clone is large. The same CDR3 can be traced to other DNA sequences in this sample. The chain couples TRDV2 to TRDJ1; TRDD3 aligns across 13 bases. V trimming: 0 bases; J trimming: 3 bases; junction bases outside the gene matches: 9. The CDR3 runs to 18 residues. Germline CDR1 GEAIGNYY, CDR2 EKD. In DNA, the CDR3 is TGTGCCTGTGACACCGTCGCTACTGGGGGATACGCCTCCGATAAACTCATCTTT. Translation: CACDTVATGGYASDKLIF.

This rearrangement joins TRDV1 to TRDJ1; either TRDD2 or TRDD3 may fit D (8 bases each). There are 21 residues in the CDR3. Germline CDR1 TSWWSYY, CDR2 QGS. The V end lost 5 bases, the J end lost 1 base, and 32 bases lay between the germline ends. CDR3 residues: CALGKFPFLRVLGVSTDKLIF. For the CDR3, the DNA is TGTGCTCTTGGGAAGTTCCCCTTCCTAAGGGTACTGGGGGTCTCCACCGATAAACTCATCTTT.

This clone occurred a few times. TCRdb lists the protein of a much larger clone for this DNA, which differs at residue 5, so this is likely a read error; the protein given here is translated from the DNA itself. The rearrangement uses TRDV2 and TRDJ1; 9 bases are a match to TRDD3. J gave up 6 bases and V 2 bases, and 21 bases lay outside the gene matches. The CDR3 runs to 19 residues. The germline V gene has CDR1 GEAIGNYY and CDR2 EKD. CDR3 sequence: CACDNGSLHPGDTSHKLIF. The CDR3 DNA is TGTGCCTGTGACAACGGTTCCCTTCACCCGGGGGATACTTCGCATAAACTCATCTTT.

The V call is TRDV1, the J call TRDJ1; TRDD3 matches at 9 bases. Trimming cost V 0 bases and J 5 bases; bases outside gene matches: 16. Germline V lookup: CDR1 TSWWSYY, CDR2 QGS. There are 19 residues in the CDR3. The CDR3 loop is CALGELKVGTWGIADKLIF. CDR3 DNA sequence: TGTGCTCTTGGGGAACTTAAGGTGGGCACCTGGGGGATTGCGGATAAACTCATCTTT.

For this clone: A single base is all that separates this from a far larger clone, so a read error is likely. The chain joins TRDV2 to TRDJ1; D perhaps matches TRDD3 (6 bases). The CDR3 spans 15 residues. V lost 2 bases, J lost 0 bases, and 12 bases lay in between. Per germline, CDR1 GEAIGNYY and CDR2 EKD. The CDR3 protein is CACDKVGGNTDKLIF. The CDR3 DNA reads TGTGCCTGTGACAAGGTGGGGGGAAACACCGATAAACTCATCTTT.

This clone was recorded a few times. A far larger clone is one base from this, pointing to a likely read error. The J gene is TRDJ1, the V gene TRDV2; perhaps TRDD3 as D (6 bases). In germline, CDR1 is GEAIGNYY, CDR2 EKD. Trimming stripped 3 bases from V and 2 bases from J, with 15 bases between. The CDR3 sequence is 15 residues long. The CDR3 nucleotides read TGTGCCTGTGACGCCCTGGGGAATGGTACCGATAAACTCATCTTT. It yields the protein CACDALGNGTDKLIF.

Concerning this clone: A far larger clone lies a single base away; this is likely a read error. The J gene is TRDJ1, the V gene TRDV2, with a tentative D call TRDD3 (6 bases). Per germline, CDR1 GEAIGNYY and CDR2 EKD. V gave up 5 bases and J gave up 5 bases, with 14 bases separating them. The CDR3 has 13 residues. CDR3 in DNA: TGTGCCTGTGGCCCCTTGACTGGGGATAAACTCATCTTT. It yields the protein CACGPLTGDKLIF.

The table lists this clone with a few counts. TCRdb's entry gives the protein of a much larger clone, which mismatches this DNA's translation at residue 10, likely from a read error; the protein reported here is translated from the DNA. The CDR3 is CACDTLGEANKLIF. CDR3 nucleotide sequence: TGTGCCTGTGACACCCTGGGGGAGGCCAATAAACTCATCTTT. The chain combines TRDV2 with TRDJ1; 8 bases fit TRDD3. From germline, CDR1 is GEAIGNYY and CDR2 EKD. V gave up 0 bases and J gave up 6 bases; unmatched junction bases: 5. This CDR3 has 14 residues.

This clone rates as medium-sized. Other DNA sequences from this sample encode an identical CDR3 as well. This chain uses TRDV2 with TRDJ3; a possible D gene is TRDD3 (6 bases). V gave up 4 bases and J gave up 0 bases, with 18 bases separating them. Germline loops: CDR1 GEAIGNYY, CDR2 EKD. CDR3 length: 19 amino acids. The CDR3 sequence is CACDRLGTNSSWDTRQMFF. The CDR3 DNA sequence: TGTGCCTGTGATCGGCTGGGGACGAATAGCTCCTGGGACACCCGACAGATGTTTTTC.

As to this clone: The junction shows a germline mismatch at one end, possibly a read error. The rearrangement uses TRDV2 and TRDJ1, with 13 bases that match TRDD3. The CDR3 spans 18 residues. Per the germline V gene, CDR1 is GEAIGNYY and CDR2 is EKD. The CDR3 DNA sequence: TGTGCCCGTGACGCCTTACTGGGGGATACGAGGGACACCGATAAACTCATCTTT. Protein product: CARDALLGDTRDTDKLIF.

About this clone: With a far larger clone one base away, a read error is the likely cause. The identical CDR3 is also encoded by other nucleotide sequences in the sample. J is TRDJ1 and V is TRDV2, with 9 bases aligning to TRDD3. The CDR3 sequence is 19 residues long. CDR1 GEAIGNYY and CDR2 EKD come from the germline V gene. In nucleotides, the CDR3 is TGTGCCTGTGACGCGCTGGGGGATTCTTCGTCGGCCAACACCGACAAACTCATCTTT. Protein sequence: CACDALGDSSSANTDKLIF.

This clone was counted between two and nine times. This DNA's translation differs at residue 14 from TCRdb's protein, which comes from a much larger clone; a read error is likely, and the protein shown is translated from the DNA. The chain joins TRDV2 to TRDJ1; 11 nucleotides match TRDD3. V shed 3 bases and J 4 bases; nucleotides not matched to a gene: 18. Germline V CDR1 and CDR2: GEAIGNYY, EKD. The CDR3 totals 19 residues. DNA for the CDR3: TGTGCCTGTGACCCTCTTCGGCTGGGGGATACATTATACCTCGATAAACTCATCTTT. It yields the protein CACDPLRLGDTLYLDKLIF.

Concerning this clone itself: A read error likely explains why the TCRdb protein, taken from a much larger clone, differs from this DNA's translation at residue 16; the protein shown is translated from the DNA. This chain joins TRDV2 and TRDJ1; D may be TRDD2 or TRDD3 (7 bases each). Germline V gene lookup returns CDR1 GEAIGNYY and CDR2 EKD. The CDR3 runs to 19 residues. Written as DNA, the CDR3 is TGTGCCTGTGACTCCCTTCCTGCGGGGGATCCGACTTCCACCGATGAACTCATCTTT. This gives the protein CACDSLPAGDPTSTDELIF.

The table lists this clone with a few counts. A read error likely explains this, since a far larger clone differs by one base. Different DNA sequences within this sample yield the same CDR3. V gene TRDV2 combines with J gene TRDJ1; TRDD3 agrees at 8 bases. The CDR3 has 17 residues. Looked up from germline, CDR1 is GEAIGNYY and CDR2 is EKD. The CDR3 is CACDTVEPGIPTDKLIF. The CDR3 bases are TGTGCCTGCGACACCGTAGAGCCGGGGATACCCACCGATAAACTCATCTTT.

This clone was detected a few times. A far larger clone lies a single base away; this is likely a read error. The genes are TRDV2 and TRDJ1; D unclear. The CDR3 length is 16 residues. Looked up from germline, CDR1 is GEAIGNYY and CDR2 is EKD. Trimming shortened V by 0 bases and J by 0 bases, and 13 bases separated the two germline ends. The CDR3: CACDTIASRDTDKLIF. The CDR3 DNA sequence: TGTGCCTGTGACACCATCGCGTCCAGAGACACCGATAAACTCATCTTT.

About this clone: The TCRdb record carries a much larger clone's protein, which differs from this DNA's translation at residue 3; a read error is the likely cause, and the protein listed here is the DNA translation. V is TRDV2 and J is TRDJ1; TRDD2 agrees at 9 bases. Germline V CDR1 and CDR2: GEAIGNYY, EKD. The CDR3 totals 19 residues. The CDR3 nucleotides read TGTGCCCGTGACACCCACCTTCCTACAATCCGTGGGGACTACGATAAACTCATCTTT. This encodes CARDTHLPTIRGDYDKLIF.

This clone was seen only a few times. This sequence may be a read error, since a much larger clone differs from it by one base. This chain links TRDV2 with TRDJ1, with 10 bases lining up with TRDD3. Per the germline V gene, CDR1 is GEAIGNYY and CDR2 is EKD. CDR3 length: 18 amino acids. Germline trimming cut 3 bases from V and 1 base from J; bases unmatched to any gene: 13. DNA for the CDR3: TGTGCCTGTGACGGACTACGCGGGGGATACGGGTGCACCGATAAACTCATCTTT. This encodes CACDGLRGGYGCTDKLIF.

This clone was seen more than once but under ten times. Since a far larger clone is one base different, this is likely a read error. Other DNA sequences in this sample translate to the same CDR3. This chain uses TRDV2 with TRDJ1, with 10 bases that match TRDD3. There are 18 residues in the CDR3. The germline V gene has CDR1 GEAIGNYY and CDR2 EKD. The CDR3 bases are TGTGCCTGCGACACTGTACTCGGGGGATACGGGTCCACCGATAAACTCATCTTT. Translation gives CACDTVLGGYGSTDKLIF.

Turning to this clone: A read error may explain this, as a much larger clone is one base away. The chain recombines TRDV2 with TRDJ1; 10 bases fit TRDD3. Trimming cost V 4 bases and J 0 bases; bases outside gene matches: 10. This CDR3 is built from 17 residues. CDR1 and CDR2 from the germline V gene are GEAIGNYY and EKD. The CDR3 bases are TGTGCCTGTGATCCACTTATGACTGGGGGATACACCGATAAACTCATCTTT. This codes for CACDPLMTGGYTDKLIF.

This clone counts as large. This chain uses TRDV2 with TRDJ1, with TRDD3 matching 9 bases. This CDR3 has 17 residues. Per the germline V gene, CDR1 is GEAIGNYY and CDR2 is EKD. The trim removed 0 bases at V and 0 bases at J, leaving 7 bases unmatched. The CDR3 nucleotides are TGTGCCTGTGACACCCTGGGGGATCGACTGTACACCGATAAACTCATCTTT. Translated: CACDTLGDRLYTDKLIF.

On this clone: TCRdb records a much larger clone's protein for this DNA, with a difference at residue 8 that likely arises from a read error; the protein given is the translation of the DNA. V and J are TRDV2 and TRDJ1; TRDD3 agrees at 7 bases. CDR3 length equals 17 residues. Germline values: CDR1 GEAIGNYY, CDR2 EKD. With 1 base clipped from V and 0 bases from J, the junction kept 10 bases outside the gene matches. The DNA of the CDR3 is TGTGCCTGTGACACGCTGGGGGCTACCCGGTACACCGATAAACTCATCTTT. Its translation: CACDTLGATRYTDKLIF.

This clone was picked up a small number of times. A much larger clone differs from this one at a single base, so this may be a read error. The V call is TRDV2, the J call TRDJ3; the match to TRDD3 covers 9 bases. V shed 0 bases, J shed 0 bases, and the junction held 14 bases outside the gene matches. This CDR3 contains 22 residues. Germline V lookup: CDR1 GEAIGNYY, CDR2 EKD. In DNA, the CDR3 is TGTGCCTGTGACACCGTCGGGCGAGTACTGGGGGAAAGCTCCTGGGACACCCGACAGATGTTTTTC. Its protein is CACDTVGRVLGESSWDTRQMFF.

This clone was picked up a small number of times. A read error may explain this, as a much larger clone is one base away. V is TRDV2 and J is TRDJ1; 10 nucleotides line up with TRDD3. Germline CDR1 and CDR2: GEAIGNYY and EKD. The CDR3 has 16 amino acids. Trimming removed 3 bases from V and 11 bases from J; junction bases left unmatched: 17. The CDR3 nucleotides are TGTGCCTGTGACCCTATCGAAATGGGGGATACACGTTCCCTCATCTTT. It encodes CACDPIEMGDTRSLIF.